These 11 T cell receptor beta chains were sequenced from one sample in a study of T cell responses to AZD1222 COVID-19 vaccine. TCRdb's table, derived via immunoSEQ multiplex PCR, lists solely in-frame clones and lacks some. The profile shows about 110,000 clones, over 75% of them singletons. The sample was peripheral blood, taken on day 0 of MenACWY control vaccination. The receptors were gathered from an adult in good health.

This chain links TRBV24-1 with TRBJ2-2, with unresolved D. The CDR3 sequence is 15 residues long. Trimming left V 0 bases short and J 4 bases short, with 8 bases between. CDR1 KGHDR and CDR2 SFDVKD come from the germline V gene. For the CDR3, the DNA is TGTGCCACCAGTGATTTGTCGGACGTCACCGGGGAGCTGTTTTTT. It codes for CATSDLSDVTGELFF.

V usage is TRBV11-2 and J usage is TRBJ2-7; the D gene could be TRBD1 or TRBD2 (5 bases each). Per germline, CDR1 SGHAT and CDR2 FQNNGV. V lost 6 bases and J lost 3, with 18 bases in between. This CDR3 has 15 residues. Here the CDR3 DNA reads TGTGCCAGCAGACCCATCAGCGGACACCGCTACGAGCAGTACTTC. This gives the protein CASRPISGHRYEQYF.

The J gene is TRBJ1-4, the V gene TRBV7-9; D remains ambiguous. This CDR3 spans 14 amino acids. Trimming pared 4 bases from V and 2 bases from J, leaving 8 bases between. CDR1 SEHNR and CDR2 FQNEAQ come from the germline V gene (reference sequence). CDR3 nucleotide sequence: TGTGCCAGCAGCTCCAGCAGTACTAATGAAAAACTGTTTTTT. Amino acid sequence: CASSSSSTNEKLFF.

V and J are TRBV5-1 and TRBJ1-2; D ambiguous. CDR3 length: 14 residues. Between the trimmed V and J ends, which lost 0 bases and 0 bases, there was a span of 6 bases. Germline assignment: CDR1 SGHRS and CDR2 YFSETQ. The CDR3 sequence is CASSLGQANYGYTF. Written as DNA, the CDR3 is TGCGCCAGCAGCTTGGGGCAGGCTAACTATGGCTACACCTTC.

The rearrangement joins TRBV10-2 to TRBJ1-5; possibly TRBD1 for D (6 bases). Trimming cost V 0 bases and J 15 bases, with 15 bases left between them. Germline V CDR1 and CDR2: WSHSY, SAAADI. The CDR3 is 13 amino acids. DNA for the CDR3: TGCGCCAGCAGTGAGTCGAAGGGGGGGCCGTGGCATTTT. The encoded protein is CASSESKGGPWHF.

This chain links TRBV28 with TRBJ2-7, with D possibly TRBD2 on 5 matching bases. Trimming shortened V by 6 bases and J by 0 bases, and 15 bases separated the two germline ends. The CDR3 is 15 amino acids. Per germline, CDR1 MDHEN and CDR2 SYDVKM. CDR3 coding DNA: TGTGCCAGCAGGTTCTCCGGGATGGCCTCCTACGAGCAGTACTTC. Encoded protein: CASRFSGMASYEQYF.

V gene TRBV30 combines with J gene TRBJ1-2; D gene ambiguous. Trimming took 2 bases from V and 6 from J, leaving 13 bases between them. There are 13 residues in the CDR3. Germline V lookup: CDR1 GTSNPN, CDR2 SVGIG (reference sequence). This CDR3 reads CAWSLQLGDGYTF. DNA for the CDR3: TGTGCCTGGAGTCTCCAACTGGGAGATGGCTACACCTTC.

The J gene is TRBJ2-2, the V gene TRBV30; TRBD2 agrees at 12 bases. This CDR3 has 19 amino acids. Germline CDR1 and CDR2: GTSNPN and SVGIG (reference sequence). With 0 bases clipped from V and 4 bases from J, the junction kept 12 bases outside the gene matches. The CDR3 sequence is CAWSVLGLAGSPGTGELFF. DNA for the CDR3: TGTGCCTGGAGTGTATTAGGACTAGCGGGGAGTCCGGGCACCGGGGAGCTGTTTTTT.

This chain joins TRBV5-8 and TRBJ1-2; D may be TRBD1 (5 bases). This CDR3 comprises 16 residues. CDR1 and CDR2 (germline): SGHTS, YDEGEE. Deletions cut 0 bases from V and 5 bases from J, with 17 bases between. CDR3 in amino acids: CASSLGGSGAAYGYTF. In DNA, the CDR3 is TGTGCCAGCAGCTTGGGAGGTTCTGGGGCGGCATATGGCTACACCTTC.

V usage is TRBV4-1 and J usage is TRBJ2-3; 7 positions agree with TRBD2. The V segment lost 0 bases and the J segment 8 bases; nucleotides outside the gene matches: 11. This CDR3 is built from 16 residues. The V gene's germline CDR1 is MGHRA and CDR2 YSYEKL. This chain's CDR3 is CASSQEGVVASGTQYF. DNA of the CDR3: TGCGCCAGCAGCCAAGAAGGAGTAGTAGCTAGCGGTACGCAGTATTTT.

The rearrangement joins TRBV18 to TRBJ2-1; TRBD1 matches at 7 bases. Germline CDR1 KGHSH, CDR2 LQKENI. The V and J ends lost 3 bases and 0 bases, in that order; junction bases with no gene match: 5. The CDR3 runs to 16 residues. CDR3 bases: TGTGCCAGCTCACCCTTACAGGGGAGCTCCTACAATGAGCAGTTCTTC. Protein product: CASSPLQGSSYNEQFF.